This T cell receptor (beta chain) was captured in a study of Ad26.COV2.S vaccination and SARS-CoV-2 variants. About the research overall: The study gave Ad26.COV2.S intramuscularly, once or twice 56 days apart.

The protocol was immunoSEQ multiplex PCR, while the TCRdb copy is restricted to in-frame clones and leaves out a portion. The table records about 430,000 clones, roughly 90% of them present only once. The treatment here: around 19 received Ad26.COV2.S at low or high dose, single or two shots; about 5 received placebo; per-sample allocation not given. The study sampled participants on day 63 after the first vaccine or placebo injection. Germline V CDR1 and CDR2: LNHDA, SQIVND (reference sequence). The length of the CDR3 is 17 residues. The V segment lost 5 bases and the J segment 3 bases; nucleotides outside the gene matches: 13.

J is TRBJ2-5 and V is TRBV19; TRBD1 matches 9 bases. This receptor was obtained from a person aged 18 to 59 who received the Ad26.COV2.S COVID-19 vaccine or a placebo. The sequences come from peripheral blood, collected in a trial of Ad26.COV2.S vaccine versus placebo. In DNA, the CDR3 is TGTGCCAGTAGTCCTACCGGGACAGGGTTTACAAAAGAGACCCAGTACTTC. It translates to CASSPTGTGFTKETQYF.